This T cell receptor (beta chain) originates from a study of PD-1 blockade in classical Hodgkin lymphoma. Across the study: Intravenous delivery of nivolumab at 3 mg/kg to patients occurred every 2 weeks.

The data were produced by immunoSEQ multiplex PCR, yet TCRdb's version contains in-frame clones alone and is incomplete. In the table there are about 16,000 clones, around 64% of which are singletons. This clone has more than one count but fewer than ten. The antigen is unknown. Each patient relapsed following autologous stem cell transplantation, and prior brentuximab vedotin exposure differed. Study findings and constraints: CD4+ TCR diversity climbed significantly by C4D1, unlike CD8+ TCR diversity.

The material sequenced was peripheral blood mononuclear cells (PBMCs), taken at baseline. The receptor was isolated from a human donor with classical Hodgkin lymphoma.

As DNA, the CDR3 is TGTGCCAGCAGCTTGTCGGCGGGAGATCGGTCCGGGGAGCTGTTTTTT. Amino acid sequence: CASSLSAGDRSGELFF. This chain links TRBV11-3 with TRBJ2-2; TRBD2 matches at 7 bases. There are 16 residues in the CDR3. V was pared by 3 bases and J by 6 bases, with 10 bases of the junction left unmatched. Germline lookup yields CDR1 SGHNT and CDR2 YENEEA.